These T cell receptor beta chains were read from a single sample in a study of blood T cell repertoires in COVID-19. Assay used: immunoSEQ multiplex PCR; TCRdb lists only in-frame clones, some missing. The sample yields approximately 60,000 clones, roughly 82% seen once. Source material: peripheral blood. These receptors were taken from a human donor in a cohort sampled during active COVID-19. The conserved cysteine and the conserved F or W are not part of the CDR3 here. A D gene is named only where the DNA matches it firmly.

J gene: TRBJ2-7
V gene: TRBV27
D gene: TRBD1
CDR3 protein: ASSLDRVSEQY

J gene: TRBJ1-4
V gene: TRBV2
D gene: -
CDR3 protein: ASKRGSNEKLF

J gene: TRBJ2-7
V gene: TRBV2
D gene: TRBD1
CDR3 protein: ASSGTGQRYEQY

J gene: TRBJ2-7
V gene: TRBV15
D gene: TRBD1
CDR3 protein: ATSRGETGGEDEQY

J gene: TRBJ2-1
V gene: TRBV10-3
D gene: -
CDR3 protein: AISDSGAYNEQF

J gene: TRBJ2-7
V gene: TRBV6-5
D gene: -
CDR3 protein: ASREGGVEQY

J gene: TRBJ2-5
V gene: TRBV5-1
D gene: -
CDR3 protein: ASRLLGRDRETQY

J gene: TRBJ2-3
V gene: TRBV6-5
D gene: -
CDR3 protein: ASSYSGGSTDTQY

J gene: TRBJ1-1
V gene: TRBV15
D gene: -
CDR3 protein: ATSRDDTEAF

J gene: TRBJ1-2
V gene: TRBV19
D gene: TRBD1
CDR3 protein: ASSNRDSNYGYT

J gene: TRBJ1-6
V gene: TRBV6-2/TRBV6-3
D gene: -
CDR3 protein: ASSYGGRRSPLH

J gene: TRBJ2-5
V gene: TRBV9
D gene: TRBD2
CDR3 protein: ASSVGGGAIETQY

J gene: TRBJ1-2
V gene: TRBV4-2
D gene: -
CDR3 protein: ASSQEQGIYGYT

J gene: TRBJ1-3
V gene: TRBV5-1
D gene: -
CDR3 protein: ASSPEFLSGNTIY

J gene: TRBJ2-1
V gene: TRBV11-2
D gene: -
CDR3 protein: ASSSQGLLYNEQF

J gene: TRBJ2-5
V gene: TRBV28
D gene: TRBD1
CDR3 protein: ASSLNGQGSQETQY

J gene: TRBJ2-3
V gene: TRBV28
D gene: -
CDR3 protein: ASSSLEGISTDTQY

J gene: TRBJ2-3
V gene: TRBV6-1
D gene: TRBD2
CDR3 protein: ASSESGGDTQY

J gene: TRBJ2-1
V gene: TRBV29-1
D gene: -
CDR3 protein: SVEDGKVNEQF

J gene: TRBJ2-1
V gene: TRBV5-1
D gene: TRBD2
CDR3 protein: ASSTGLAGNDNEQF

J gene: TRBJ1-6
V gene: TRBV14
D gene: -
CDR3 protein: ASSQLQGSYNSPLH

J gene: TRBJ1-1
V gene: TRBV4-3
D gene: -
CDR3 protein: ASSQMGARAEAF

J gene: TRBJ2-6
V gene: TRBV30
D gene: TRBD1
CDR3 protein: AWSVPRRGLT

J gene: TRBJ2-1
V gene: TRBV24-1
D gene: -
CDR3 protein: ATSDASGSSYNEQF

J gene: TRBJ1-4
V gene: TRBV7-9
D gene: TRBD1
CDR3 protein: ASTIGTGGEKLF

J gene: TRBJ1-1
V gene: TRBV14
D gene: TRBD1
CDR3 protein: ASSQEQGATTEAF

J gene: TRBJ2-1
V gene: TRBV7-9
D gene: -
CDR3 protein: ASSLVLGPQGNEQF

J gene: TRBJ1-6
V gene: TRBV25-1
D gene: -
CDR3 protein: ASSELALQSPLH

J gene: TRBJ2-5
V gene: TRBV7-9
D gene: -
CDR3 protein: ASSPGTAETQY

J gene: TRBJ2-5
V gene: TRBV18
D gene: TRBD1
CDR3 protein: ASSPTLSQGVETQY

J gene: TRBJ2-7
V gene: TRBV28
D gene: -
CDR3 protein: ASMGHRGSYEQY

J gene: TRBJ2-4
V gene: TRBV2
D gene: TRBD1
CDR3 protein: ASRATGTEAKNIQY

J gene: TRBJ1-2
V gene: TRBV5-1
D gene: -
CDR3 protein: ASSSEQGGYGYT

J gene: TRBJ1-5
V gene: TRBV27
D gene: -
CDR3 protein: ASSGRGFGNQPQH

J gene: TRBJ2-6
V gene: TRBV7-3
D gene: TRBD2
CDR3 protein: ASSLLPGGSSGANVLT

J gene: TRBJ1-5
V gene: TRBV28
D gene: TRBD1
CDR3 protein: ASSESTGYRPQH

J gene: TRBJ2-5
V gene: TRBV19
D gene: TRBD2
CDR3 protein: ASSIRSGASRQETQY

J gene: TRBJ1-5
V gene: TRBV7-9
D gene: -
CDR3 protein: ASSLGRQGVGQPQH

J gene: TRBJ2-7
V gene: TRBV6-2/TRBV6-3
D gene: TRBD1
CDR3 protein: ASSPWRDRGHEQY

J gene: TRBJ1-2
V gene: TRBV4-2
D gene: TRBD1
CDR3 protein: ASSQDWSTGPSYGYT

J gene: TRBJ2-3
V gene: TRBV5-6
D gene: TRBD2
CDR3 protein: ASSTGLAGSPLSTDTQY

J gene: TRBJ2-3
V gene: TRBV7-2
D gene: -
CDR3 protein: ASSNGYTDTQY

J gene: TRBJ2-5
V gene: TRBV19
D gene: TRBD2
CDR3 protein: ASSMSGGGETQY

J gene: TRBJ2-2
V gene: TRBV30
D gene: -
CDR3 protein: AWKSRSRELF

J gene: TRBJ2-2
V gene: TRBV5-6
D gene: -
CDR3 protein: ASTEFTGELF

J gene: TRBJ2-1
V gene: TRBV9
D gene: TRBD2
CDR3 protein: ASSPTLAGGLGEQF

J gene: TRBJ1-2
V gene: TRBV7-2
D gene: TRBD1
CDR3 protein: ASSLEGAVNYGYT

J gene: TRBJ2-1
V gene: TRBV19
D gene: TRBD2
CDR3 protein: ASSIGRGSEQF

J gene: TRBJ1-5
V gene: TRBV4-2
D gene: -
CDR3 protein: ASSQALGSEQPQH

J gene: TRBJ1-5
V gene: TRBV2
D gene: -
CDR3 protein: ASSGPPGSNQPQH

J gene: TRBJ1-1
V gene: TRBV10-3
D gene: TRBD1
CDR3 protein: AISRDREMATEAF

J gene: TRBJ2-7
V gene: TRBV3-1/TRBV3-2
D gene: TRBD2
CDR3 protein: ASSPGTSGGNEQY

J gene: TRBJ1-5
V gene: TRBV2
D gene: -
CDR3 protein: ASSEALQGLYSNQPQH

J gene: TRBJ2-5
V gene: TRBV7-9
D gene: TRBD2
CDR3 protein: ASSLVREGGQY

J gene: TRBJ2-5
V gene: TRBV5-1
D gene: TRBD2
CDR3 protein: ASSRGGATSQETQY

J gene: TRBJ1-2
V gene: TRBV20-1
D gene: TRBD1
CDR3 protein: SASDRGSYGYT

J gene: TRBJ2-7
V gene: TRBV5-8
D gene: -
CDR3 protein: ASSLTTGTTIFHEQY

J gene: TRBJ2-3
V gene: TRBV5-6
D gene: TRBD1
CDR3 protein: ASSLGQGVEDTQY

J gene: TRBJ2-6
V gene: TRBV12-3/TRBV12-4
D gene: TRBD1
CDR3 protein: ASRGGGANVLT

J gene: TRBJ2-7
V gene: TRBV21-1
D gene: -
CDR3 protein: ASSRPNMTGESYEQY